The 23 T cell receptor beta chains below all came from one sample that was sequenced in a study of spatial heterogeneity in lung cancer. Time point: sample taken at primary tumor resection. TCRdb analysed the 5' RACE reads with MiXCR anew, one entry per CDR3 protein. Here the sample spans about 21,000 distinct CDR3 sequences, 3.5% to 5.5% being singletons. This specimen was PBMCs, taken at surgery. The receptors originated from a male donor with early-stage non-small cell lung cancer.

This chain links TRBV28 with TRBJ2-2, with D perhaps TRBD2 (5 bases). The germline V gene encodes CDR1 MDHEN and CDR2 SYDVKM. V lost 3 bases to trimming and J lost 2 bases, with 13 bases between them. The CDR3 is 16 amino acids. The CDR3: CASSLVTGINTGELFF. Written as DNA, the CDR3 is TGTGCCAGCAGTTTGGTAACCGGGATTAACACCGGGGAGCTGTTTTTT.

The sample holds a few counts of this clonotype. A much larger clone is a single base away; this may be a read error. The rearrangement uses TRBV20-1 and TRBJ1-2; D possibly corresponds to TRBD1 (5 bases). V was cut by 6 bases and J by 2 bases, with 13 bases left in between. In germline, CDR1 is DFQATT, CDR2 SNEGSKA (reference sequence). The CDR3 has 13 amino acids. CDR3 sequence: CSAKDTPNYGYTF. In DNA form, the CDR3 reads TGCAGTGCAAAGGACACCCCAAACTATGGCTACACCTTC.

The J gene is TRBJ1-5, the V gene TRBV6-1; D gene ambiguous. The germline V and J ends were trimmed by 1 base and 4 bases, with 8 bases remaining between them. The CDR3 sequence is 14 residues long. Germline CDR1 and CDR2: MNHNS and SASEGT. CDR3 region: CASSEGWENQPQHF. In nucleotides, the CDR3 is TGTGCCAGCAGTGAAGGCTGGGAAAATCAGCCCCAGCATTTT.

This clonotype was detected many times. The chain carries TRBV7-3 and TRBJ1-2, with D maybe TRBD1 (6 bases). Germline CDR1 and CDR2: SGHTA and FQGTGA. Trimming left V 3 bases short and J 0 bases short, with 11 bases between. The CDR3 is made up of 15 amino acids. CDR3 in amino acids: CASSFGRGANYGYTF. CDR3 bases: TGTGCCAGCAGCTTCGGCAGGGGTGCTAACTATGGCTACACCTTC.

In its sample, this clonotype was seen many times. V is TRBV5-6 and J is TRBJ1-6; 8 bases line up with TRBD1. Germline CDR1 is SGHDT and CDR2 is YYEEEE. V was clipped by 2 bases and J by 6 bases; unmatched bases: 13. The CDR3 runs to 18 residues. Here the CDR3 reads CASSFILRTGTSNSPLHF. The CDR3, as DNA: TGTGCCAGCAGCTTTATTTTGCGGACAGGGACTTCTAATTCACCCCTCCACTTT.

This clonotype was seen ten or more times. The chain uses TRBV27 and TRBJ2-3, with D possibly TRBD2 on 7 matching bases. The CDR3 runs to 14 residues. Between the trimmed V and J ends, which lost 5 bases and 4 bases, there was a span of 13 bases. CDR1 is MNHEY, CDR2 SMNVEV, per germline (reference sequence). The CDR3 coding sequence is TGTGCCAGCAGTCAAACAGGGAGGGCAGATACGCAGTATTTT. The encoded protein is CASSQTGRADTQYF.

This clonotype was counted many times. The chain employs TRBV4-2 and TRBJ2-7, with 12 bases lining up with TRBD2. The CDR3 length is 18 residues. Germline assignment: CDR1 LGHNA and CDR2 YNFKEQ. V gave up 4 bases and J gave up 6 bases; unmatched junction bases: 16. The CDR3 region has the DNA TGTGCCAGCAGCCCGGGGCTAGCGGGAGGGCTGAGCTCGGGCGAGCAGTACTTC. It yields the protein CASSPGLAGGLSSGEQYF.

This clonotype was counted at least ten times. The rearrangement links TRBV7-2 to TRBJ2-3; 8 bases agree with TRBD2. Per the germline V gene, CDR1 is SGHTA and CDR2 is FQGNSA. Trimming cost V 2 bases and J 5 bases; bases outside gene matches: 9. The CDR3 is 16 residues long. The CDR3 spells CASSLTAGGFKDTQYF. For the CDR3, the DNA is TGTGCCAGCAGCTTAACCGCGGGGGGTTTTAAAGATACGCAGTATTTT.

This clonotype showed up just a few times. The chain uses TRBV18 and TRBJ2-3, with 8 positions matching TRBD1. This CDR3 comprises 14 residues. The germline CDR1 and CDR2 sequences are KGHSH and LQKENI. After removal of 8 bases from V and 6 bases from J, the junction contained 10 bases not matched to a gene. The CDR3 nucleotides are TGTGCCAGCGAGGGACAGGATGCGATTGATACGCAGTATTTT. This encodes CASEGQDAIDTQYF.

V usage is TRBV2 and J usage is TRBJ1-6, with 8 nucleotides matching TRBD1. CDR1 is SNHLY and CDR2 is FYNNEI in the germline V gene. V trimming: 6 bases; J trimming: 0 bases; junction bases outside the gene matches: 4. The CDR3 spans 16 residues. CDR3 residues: CASRDRGFSYNSPLHF. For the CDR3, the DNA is TGTGCCAGCAGAGACAGGGGTTTCTCCTATAATTCACCCCTCCACTTT.

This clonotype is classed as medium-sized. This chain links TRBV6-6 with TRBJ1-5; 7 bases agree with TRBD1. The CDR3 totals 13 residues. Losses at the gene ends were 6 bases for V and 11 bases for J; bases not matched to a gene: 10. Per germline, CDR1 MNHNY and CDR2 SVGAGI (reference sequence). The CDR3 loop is CASRATGSAAQHF. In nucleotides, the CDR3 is TGTGCCAGCAGAGCGACAGGGAGTGCGGCCCAGCATTTT.

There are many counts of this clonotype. The DNA of the CDR3 is TGCAGTGCTTCCCGGAGCGGGAGAAGCTCAGATACGCAGTATTTT. Translating gives CSASRSGRSSDTQYF. The rearrangement joins TRBV20-1 to TRBJ2-3; 8 bases fit TRBD2. Losses at the gene ends were 5 bases for V and 4 bases for J; bases not matched to a gene: 11. The CDR3 has 15 residues. Germline V CDR1 and CDR2: DFQATT, SNEGSKA (reference sequence).

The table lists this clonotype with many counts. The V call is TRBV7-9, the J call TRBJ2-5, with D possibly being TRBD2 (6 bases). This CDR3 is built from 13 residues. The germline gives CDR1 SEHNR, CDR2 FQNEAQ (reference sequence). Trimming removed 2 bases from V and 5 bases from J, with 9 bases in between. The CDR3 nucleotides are TGTGCCAGCAGCTTATGGGGGGACGAGACCCAGTACTTC. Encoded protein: CASSLWGDETQYF.

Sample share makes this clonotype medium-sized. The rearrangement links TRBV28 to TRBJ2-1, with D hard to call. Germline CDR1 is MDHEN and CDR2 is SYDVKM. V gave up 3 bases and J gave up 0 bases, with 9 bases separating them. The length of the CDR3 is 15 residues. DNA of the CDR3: TGTGCCAGCAGTTTTGAGGATAGCTCCTACAATGAGCAGTTCTTC. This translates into CASSFEDSSYNEQFF.

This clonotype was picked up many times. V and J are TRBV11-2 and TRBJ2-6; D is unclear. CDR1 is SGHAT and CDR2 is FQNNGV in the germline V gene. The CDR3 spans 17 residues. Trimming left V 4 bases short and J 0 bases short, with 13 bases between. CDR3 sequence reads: CASSSDQTVSGANVLTF. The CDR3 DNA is TGTGCCAGCAGCTCCGACCAAACAGTCTCTGGGGCCAACGTCCTGACTTTC.

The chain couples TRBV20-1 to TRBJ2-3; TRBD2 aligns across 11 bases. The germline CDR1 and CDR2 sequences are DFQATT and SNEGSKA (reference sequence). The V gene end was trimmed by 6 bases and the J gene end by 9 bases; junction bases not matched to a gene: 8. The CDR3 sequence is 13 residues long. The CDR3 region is CSATGTSGRTQYF. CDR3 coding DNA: TGCAGTGCCACCGGGACTAGCGGCCGAACGCAGTATTTT.

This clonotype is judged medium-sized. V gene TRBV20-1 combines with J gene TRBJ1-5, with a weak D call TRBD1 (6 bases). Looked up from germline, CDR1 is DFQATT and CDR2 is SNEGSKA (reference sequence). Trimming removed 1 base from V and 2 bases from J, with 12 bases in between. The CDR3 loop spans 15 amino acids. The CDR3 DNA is TGCAGTGCTAGAGCAGGGGTGGGTGGCAATCAGCCCCAGCATTTT. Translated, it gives CSARAGVGGNQPQHF.

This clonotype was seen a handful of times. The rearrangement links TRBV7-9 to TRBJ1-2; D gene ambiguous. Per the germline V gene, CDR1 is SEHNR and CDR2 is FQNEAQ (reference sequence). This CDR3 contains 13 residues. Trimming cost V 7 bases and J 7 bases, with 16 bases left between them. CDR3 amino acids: CASTFAPAVGYTF. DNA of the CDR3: TGTGCCAGCACCTTCGCCCCGGCAGTTGGCTACACCTTC.

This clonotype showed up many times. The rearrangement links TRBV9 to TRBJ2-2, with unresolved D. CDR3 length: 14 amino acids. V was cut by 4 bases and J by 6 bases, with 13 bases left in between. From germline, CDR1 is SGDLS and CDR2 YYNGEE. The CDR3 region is CASSSDHRPGELFF. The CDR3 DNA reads TGTGCCAGCAGCTCCGACCACCGGCCCGGGGAGCTGTTTTTT. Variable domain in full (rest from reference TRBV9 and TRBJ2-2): DSGVTQTPKHLITATGQRVTLRCSPRSGDLSVYWYQQSLDQGLQFLIQYYNGEERAKGNILERFSAQQFPDLHSELNLSSLELGDSALYFCASSSDHRPGELFFGEGSRLTVL.

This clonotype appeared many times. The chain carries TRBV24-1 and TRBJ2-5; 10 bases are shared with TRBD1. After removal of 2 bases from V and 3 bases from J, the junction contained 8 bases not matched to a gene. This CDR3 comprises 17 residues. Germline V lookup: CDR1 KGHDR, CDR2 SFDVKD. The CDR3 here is CATSDSWTGGKKETQYF. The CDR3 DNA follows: TGTGCCACCAGTGATTCTTGGACAGGGGGAAAGAAAGAGACCCAGTACTTC.

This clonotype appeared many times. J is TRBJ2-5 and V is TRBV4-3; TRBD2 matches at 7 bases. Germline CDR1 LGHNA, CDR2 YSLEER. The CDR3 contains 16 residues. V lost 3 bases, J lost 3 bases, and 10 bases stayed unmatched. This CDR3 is CASSQARGRPEETQYF. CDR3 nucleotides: TGCGCCAGCAGCCAGGCGCGGGGGAGACCCGAAGAGACCCAGTACTTC.

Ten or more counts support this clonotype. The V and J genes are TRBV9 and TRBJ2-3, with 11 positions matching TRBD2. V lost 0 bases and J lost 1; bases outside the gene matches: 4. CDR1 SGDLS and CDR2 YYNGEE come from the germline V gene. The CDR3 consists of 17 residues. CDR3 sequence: CASSVASGGPRTDTQYF. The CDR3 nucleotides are TGTGCCAGCAGCGTAGCTAGCGGGGGGCCCCGCACAGATACGCAGTATTTT.

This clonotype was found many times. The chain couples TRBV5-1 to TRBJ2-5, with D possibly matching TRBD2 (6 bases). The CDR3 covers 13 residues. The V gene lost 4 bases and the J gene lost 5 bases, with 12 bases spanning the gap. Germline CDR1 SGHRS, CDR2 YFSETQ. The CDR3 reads CASSTSSAETQYF. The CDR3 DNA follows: TGCGCCAGCAGCACGTCTAGCGCCGAGACCCAGTACTTC.